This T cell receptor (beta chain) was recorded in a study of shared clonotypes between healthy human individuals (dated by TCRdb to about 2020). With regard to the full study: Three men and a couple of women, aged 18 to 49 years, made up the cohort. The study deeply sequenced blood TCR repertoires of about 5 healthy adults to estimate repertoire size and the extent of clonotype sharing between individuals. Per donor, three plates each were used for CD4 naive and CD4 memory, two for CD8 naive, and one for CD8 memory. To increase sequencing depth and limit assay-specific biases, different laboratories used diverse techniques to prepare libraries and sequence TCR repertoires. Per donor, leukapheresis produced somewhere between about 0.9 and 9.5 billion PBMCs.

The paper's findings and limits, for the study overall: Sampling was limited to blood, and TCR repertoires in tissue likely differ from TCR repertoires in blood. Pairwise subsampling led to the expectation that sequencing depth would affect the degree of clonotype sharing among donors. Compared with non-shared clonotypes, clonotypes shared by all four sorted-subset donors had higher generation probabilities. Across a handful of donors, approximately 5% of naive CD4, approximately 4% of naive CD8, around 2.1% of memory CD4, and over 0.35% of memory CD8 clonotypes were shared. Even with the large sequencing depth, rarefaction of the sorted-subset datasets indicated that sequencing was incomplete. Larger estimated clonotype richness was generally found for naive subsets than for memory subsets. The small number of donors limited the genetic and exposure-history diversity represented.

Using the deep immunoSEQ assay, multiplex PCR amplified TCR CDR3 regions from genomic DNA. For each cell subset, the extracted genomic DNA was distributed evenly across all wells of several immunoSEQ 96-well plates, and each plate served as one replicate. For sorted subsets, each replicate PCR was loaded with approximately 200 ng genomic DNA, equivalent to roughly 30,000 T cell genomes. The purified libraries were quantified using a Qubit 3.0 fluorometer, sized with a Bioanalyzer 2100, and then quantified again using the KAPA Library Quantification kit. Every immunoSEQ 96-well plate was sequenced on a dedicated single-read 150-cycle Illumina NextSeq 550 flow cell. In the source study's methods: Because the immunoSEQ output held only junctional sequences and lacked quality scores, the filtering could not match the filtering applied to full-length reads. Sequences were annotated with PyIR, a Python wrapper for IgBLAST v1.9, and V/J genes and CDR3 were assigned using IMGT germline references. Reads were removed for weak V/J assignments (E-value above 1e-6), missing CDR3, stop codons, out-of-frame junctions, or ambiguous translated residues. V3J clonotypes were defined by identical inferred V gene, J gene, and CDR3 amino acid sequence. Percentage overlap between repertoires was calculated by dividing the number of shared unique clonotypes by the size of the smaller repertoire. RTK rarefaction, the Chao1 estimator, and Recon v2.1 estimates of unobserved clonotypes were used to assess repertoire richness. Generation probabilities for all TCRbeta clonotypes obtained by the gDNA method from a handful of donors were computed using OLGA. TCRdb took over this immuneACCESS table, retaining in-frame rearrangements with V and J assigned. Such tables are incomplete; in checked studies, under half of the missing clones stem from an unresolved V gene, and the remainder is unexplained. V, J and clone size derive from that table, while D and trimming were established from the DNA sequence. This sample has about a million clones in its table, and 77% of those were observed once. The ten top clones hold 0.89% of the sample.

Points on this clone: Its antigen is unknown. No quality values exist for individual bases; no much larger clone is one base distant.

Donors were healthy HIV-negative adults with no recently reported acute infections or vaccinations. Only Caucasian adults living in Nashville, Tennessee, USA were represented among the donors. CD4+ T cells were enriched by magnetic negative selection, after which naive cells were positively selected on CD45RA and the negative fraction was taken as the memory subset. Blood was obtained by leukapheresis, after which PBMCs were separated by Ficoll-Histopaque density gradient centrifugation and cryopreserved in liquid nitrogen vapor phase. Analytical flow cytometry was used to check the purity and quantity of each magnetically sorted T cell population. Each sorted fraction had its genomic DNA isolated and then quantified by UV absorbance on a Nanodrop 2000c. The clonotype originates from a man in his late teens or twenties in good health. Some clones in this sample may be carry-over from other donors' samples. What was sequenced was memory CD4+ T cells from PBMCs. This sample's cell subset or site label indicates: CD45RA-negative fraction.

CDR3 protein: CASSSVEVETQYF. In nucleotides, the sequence is TGCGCCAGCAGCTCGGTCGAGGTGGAGACCCAGTACTTC. This sequence uses TRBV5-1 and TRBJ2-5; no D gene is confidently identified. Taken from cysteine to phenylalanine, the CDR3 has 13 residues. Just CDR3 DNA is preserved here, 39 bases in frame from base 1. Trimming takes 3 bases from V and 5 bases from J, and the germline ends sit 11 bases apart. CDR1 and CDR2 are read off the germline V gene as SGHRS and YFSETQ.